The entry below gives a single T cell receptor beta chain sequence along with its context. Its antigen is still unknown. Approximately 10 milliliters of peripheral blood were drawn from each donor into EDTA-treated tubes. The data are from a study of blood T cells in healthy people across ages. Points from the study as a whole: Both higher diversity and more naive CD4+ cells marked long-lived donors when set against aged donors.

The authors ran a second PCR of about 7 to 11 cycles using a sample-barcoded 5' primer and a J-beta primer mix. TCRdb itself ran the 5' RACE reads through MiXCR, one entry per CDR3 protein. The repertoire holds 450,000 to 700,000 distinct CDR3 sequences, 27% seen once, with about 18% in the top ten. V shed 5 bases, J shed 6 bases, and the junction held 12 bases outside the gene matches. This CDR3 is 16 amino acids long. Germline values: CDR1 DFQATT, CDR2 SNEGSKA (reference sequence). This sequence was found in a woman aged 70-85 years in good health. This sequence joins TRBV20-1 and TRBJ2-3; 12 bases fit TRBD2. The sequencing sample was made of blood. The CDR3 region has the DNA TGCAGTGCTCTCCCTAGCGGGGGGGCCAGGCGGGATACGCAGTATTTT. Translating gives CSALPSGGARRDTQYF.